Sequencing of this TCR beta chain was carried out in a study of regulatory T cells in long-lasting Graves disease. General study results and limits: New patients shared approximately 970 public clonotypes, and persistent patients shared more, with under 3,000.

Comment on this clonotype: Its antigen is not identified.

Arm-PCR of CDR3 regions and iRepertoire HTBI primers were used to build TCR beta libraries. MiXCR, applied by TCRdb to the multiplex PCR reads, yields one record per CDR3 protein. The data show 600,000 to 650,000 distinct CDR3 sequences, less than 20% seen once. This CDR3 has 14 residues. Germline V lookup: CDR1 GTSNPN, CDR2 SVGIG (reference sequence). V was cut by 0 bases and J by 6 bases, with 12 bases left in between. Time point indicated: newly diagnosed GD, antithyroid drugs for less than 3 months. RNA extracted from PBMCs served as the sequencing template. The same specimen was also included in a second study, on T cells in Graves' hyperthyroidism and ophthalmopathy.

Sample: peripheral blood mononuclear cells (PBMCs), taken at new diagnosis, from a patient treated with antithyroid drugs. This clonotype was sampled from a young woman with Graves disease. The chain links TRBV30 to TRBJ1-3, with D hard to call. The DNA for the CDR3 is TGTGCCTGGAGTGTATCCAGGCTGGAAAACACCATATATTTT. It encodes CAWSVSRLENTIYF.